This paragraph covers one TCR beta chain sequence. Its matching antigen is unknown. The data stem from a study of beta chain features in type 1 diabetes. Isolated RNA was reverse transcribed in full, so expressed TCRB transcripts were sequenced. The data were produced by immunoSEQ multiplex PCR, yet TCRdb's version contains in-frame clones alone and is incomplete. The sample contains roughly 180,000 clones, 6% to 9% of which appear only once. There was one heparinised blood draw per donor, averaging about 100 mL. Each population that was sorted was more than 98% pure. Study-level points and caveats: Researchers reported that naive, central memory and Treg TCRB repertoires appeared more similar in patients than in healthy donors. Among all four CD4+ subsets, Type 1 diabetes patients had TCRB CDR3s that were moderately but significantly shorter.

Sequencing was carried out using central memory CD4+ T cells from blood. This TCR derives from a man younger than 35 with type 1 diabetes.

CDR3 loop: CASDRISQGGTEAFF. The DNA of the CDR3 is TGTGCCAGCGACCGAATATCACAGGGGGGCACTGAAGCTTTCTTT. The genes are TRBV7-2 and TRBJ1-1, with TRBD1 matching 8 bases. V lost 8 bases to trimming and J lost 4 bases; unmatched junction nucleotides: 12. The V gene's germline CDR1 is SGHTA and CDR2 FQGNSA. The CDR3 covers 15 residues. The variable domain in full, completed from reference TRBV7-2 and TRBJ1-1, reads GAGVSQSPSNKVTEKGKDVELRCDPISGHTALYWYRQSLGQGLEFLIYFQGNSAPDKSGLPSDRFSAERTGGSVSTLTIQRTQQEDSAVYLCASDRISQGGTEAFFGQGTRLTVV.